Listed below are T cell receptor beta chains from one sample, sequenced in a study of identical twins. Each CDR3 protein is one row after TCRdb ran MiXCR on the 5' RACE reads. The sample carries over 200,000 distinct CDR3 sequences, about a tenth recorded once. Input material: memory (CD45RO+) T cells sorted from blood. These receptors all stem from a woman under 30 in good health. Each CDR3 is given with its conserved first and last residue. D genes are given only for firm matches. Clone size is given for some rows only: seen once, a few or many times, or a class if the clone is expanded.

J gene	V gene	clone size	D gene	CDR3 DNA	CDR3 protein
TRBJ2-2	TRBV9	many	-	TGTGCCAGCAGCGTAACAGGGTACACCGGGGAGCTGTTTTTT	CASSVTGYTGELFF
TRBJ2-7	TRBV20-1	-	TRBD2	TGCAGTGCCAGCGGGAGCCGGGCCTACGAGCAGTACTTC	CSASGSRAYEQYF
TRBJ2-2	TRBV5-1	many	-	TGCGCCAGCAGCTTGTCCCCGGAGACCGGGGAGCTGTTTTTT	CASSLSPETGELFF
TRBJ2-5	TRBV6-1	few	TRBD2	TGTGCCAGCTTCCTAGCGGGAGCGGGGGAGACCCAGTACTTC	CASFLAGAGETQYF
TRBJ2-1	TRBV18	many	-	TGTGCCAGCTCACCAGCCAATGAGCAGTTCTTC	CASSPANEQFF
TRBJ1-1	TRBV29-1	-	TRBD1	TGCAGCGTGGGAAACAGGGGTTTTCGGGTGAACACTGAAGCTTTCTTT	CSVGNRGFRVNTEAFF
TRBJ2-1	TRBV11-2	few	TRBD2	TGTGCCAGCAGCCTCAAACTAGCGGGCAACAATGAGCAGTTCTTC	CASSLKLAGNNEQFF
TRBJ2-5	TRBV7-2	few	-	TGTGCCAGCAGCTCCGACACCTCCCGGGAGACCCAGTACTTC	CASSSDTSRETQYF
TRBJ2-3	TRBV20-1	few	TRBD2	TGCAGTGCTAGAGTAGCGGGGGGGGCAGATACGCAGTATTTT	CSARVAGGADTQYF
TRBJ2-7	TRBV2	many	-	TGTGCCAGCAGAGCAGGGACGCTCTACGAGCAGTACTTC	CASRAGTLYEQYF
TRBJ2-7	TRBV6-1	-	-	TGTGCCAGCAGCCAGGGAGGACTTCTCTACGAGCAGTACTTC	CASSQGGLLYEQYF
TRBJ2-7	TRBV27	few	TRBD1	TGTGCCAGCAGTCCCCGGACAGGATTTGCCTACGAGCAGTACTTC	CASSPRTGFAYEQYF
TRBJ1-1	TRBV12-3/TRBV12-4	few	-	TGTGCCAGCAGCTATAGACCAAATGAAGCTTTCTTT	CASSYRPNEAFF
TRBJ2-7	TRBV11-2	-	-	TGTGCCAGCAGCTTAGGTGTGAGAGGGGGTAGTTACGAGCAGTACTTC	CASSLGVRGGSYEQYF
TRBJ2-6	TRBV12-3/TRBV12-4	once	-	TGTGCCAGCCCCCCGGGGGAGCCACCCCACCACTCTGGGGCCAACGTCCTGACTTTC	CASPPGEPPHHSGANVLTF
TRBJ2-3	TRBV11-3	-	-	TGTGCCAGCAGCCCGACTACCGCCTATACGCAGTATTTT	CASSPTTAYTQYF
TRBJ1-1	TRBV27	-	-	TGTGCCTCCTCGGATGTCATGAACACTGAAGCTTTCTTT	CASSDVMNTEAFF
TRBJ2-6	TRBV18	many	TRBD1	TGTGCCAGCTCATTAAGGACAGGGGCTGTCTCTGGGGCCAACGTCCTGACTTTC	CASSLRTGAVSGANVLTF
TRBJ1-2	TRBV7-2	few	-	TGTGCCACCACAGGTCTCGTGGGCTATGGCTACACCTTC	CATTGLVGYGYTF
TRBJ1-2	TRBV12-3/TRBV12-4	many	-	TGTGCCAGCAGTTACGGTACTGGCTACACCTTC	CASSYGTGYTF
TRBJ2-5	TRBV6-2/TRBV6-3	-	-	TGTGCCAGCAGTTACTCGAGGGGGACCCAGTACTTC	CASSYSRGTQYF
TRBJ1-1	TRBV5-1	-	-	TGCGCCAGCAGCGGTCTATGGCAGAACACTGAAGCTTTCTTT	CASSGLWQNTEAFF
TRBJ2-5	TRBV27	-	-	TGTGCCAGCAGTTTATCGGGAGCACCGACCCAGTACTTC	CASSLSGAPTQYF
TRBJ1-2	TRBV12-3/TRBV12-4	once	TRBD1	TGTGCCAGCAGTTCACAGGGGATCTATGGCTACACCTTC	CASSSQGIYGYTF
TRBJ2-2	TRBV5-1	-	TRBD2	TGCGCCAGCATCGAACTAGCGGGGGGAACCGGGGAGCTGTTTTTT	CASIELAGGTGELFF
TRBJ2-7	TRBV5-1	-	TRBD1	TGCGCCAGCAGCCCGGACAGGGGTCGTTACGAGCAGTACTTC	CASSPDRGRYEQYF
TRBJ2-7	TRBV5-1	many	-	TGCGCCAGCAGCTTGGAATTTGGTATACTCTACGAGCAGTACTTC	CASSLEFGILYEQYF
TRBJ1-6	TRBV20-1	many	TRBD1	TGCAGTGCTAGAGCCGGGACAGGGGGTTCTCCCCTCCACTTT	CSARAGTGGSPLHF
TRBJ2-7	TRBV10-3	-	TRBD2	TGTGCCATCAGTGGGACTAGCGGGGGCGAGCAGTACTTC	CAISGTSGGEQYF